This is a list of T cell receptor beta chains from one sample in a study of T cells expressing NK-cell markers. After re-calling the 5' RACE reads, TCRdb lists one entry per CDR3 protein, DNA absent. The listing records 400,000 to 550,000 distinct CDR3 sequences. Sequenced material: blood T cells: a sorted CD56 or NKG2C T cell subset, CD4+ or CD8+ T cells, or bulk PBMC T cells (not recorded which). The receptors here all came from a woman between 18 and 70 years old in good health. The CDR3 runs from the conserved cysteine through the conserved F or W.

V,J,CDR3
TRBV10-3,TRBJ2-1,CATRGEHNEQFF
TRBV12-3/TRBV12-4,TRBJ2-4,CASSPGGAVKNIQYF
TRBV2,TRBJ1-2,CASKGAAYGYTF
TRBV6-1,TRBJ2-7,CASSQRDRGTGEQYF
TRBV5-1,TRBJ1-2,CASSQQGANYGYTF
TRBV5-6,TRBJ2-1,CASSHPGPIINEQFF
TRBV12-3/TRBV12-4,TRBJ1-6,CASSPRVYNSPLHF
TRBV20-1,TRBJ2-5,CSGTSGSQETQYF
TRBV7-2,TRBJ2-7,CASSLGLAEYEQYF
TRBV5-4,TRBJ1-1,CASSLARGRDTEAFF
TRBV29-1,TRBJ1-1,CSVLGVAEAFF
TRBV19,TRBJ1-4,CASSPTGTGSEKLFF
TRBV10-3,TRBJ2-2,CAISAPGANTGELFF
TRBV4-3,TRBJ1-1,CASSHNRGLYTEAFF
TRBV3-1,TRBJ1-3,CASSPGGYTIYF
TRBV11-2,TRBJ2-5,CASSLRGLLETQYF
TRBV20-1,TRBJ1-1,CSARDDSTGETEAFF
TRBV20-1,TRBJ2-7,CSARVLAESSYEQYF
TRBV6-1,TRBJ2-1,CASSRTGAHEQFF
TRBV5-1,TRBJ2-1,CASSLVEDEQFF
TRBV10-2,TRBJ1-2,CASSEGRDRGESYTF
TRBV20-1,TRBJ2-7,CSARDPEGWTGVDEQYF
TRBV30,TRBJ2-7,CAWEGGQGNYEQYF
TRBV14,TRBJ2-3,CASSQAGGLSTDTQYF
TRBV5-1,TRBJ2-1,CASSWDRGYEQFF
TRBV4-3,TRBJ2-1,CASSQALPNEQFF
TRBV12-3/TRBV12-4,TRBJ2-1,CASSSPRDNNNEQFF
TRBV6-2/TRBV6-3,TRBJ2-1,CASSFPTVSEDYNEQFF
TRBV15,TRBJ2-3,CATADRGPDTQYF
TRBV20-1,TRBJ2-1,CSAWTLSGRYGNEQFF
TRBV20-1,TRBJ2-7,CSASTGGAEQYF
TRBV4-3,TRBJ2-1,CASSQGLAGAYNEQFF
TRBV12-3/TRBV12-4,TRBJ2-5,CASSFGGLETQYF
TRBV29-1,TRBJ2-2,CSVGDSSGSDTGELFF
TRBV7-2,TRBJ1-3,CASTQGFGGNTIYF
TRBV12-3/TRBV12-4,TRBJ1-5,CASKPGHYLSNQPQHF
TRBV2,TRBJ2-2,CASSEWGTPTYTGELFF
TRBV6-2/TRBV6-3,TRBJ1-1,CASSYGTRVEAFF
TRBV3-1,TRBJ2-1,CASSPDQGAGVKSEQFF
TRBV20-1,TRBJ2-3,CSAKATPPTQYF
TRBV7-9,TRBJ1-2,CASSLAGPGGRNDGYTF
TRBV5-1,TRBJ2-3,CASSPSSGRVNTQYF
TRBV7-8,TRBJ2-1,CASSLSGTRGFNEQFF
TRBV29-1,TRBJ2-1,CSVGGLAGDNEQFF
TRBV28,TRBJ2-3,CASSWDIPAGGGVTDTQYF
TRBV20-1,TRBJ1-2,CSASTQETGYTF
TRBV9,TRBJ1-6,CASSAQGAGPLHF
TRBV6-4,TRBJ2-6,CASSDRSGANVLTF
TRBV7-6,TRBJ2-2,CASRSDRGNTGELFF